A single sample is the source of the 18 T cell receptor beta chains below, sequenced in a study of OX40 agonist ivuxolimab in advanced cancers. Assay used: immunoSEQ multiplex PCR; TCRdb lists only in-frame clones, some missing. The table has 15,000 to 20,000 clones, over 70% seen once. The material sequenced was CD4+ or CD8+ T cells sorted from blood, taken in a trial of the OX40 agonist ivuxolimab. The origin of the receptors is an adult with an advanced solid tumor such as melanoma, head and neck, liver or kidney cancer.

The gene calls are TRBV2 and TRBJ1-1; 7 nucleotides align to TRBD1. Germline trimming cut 4 bases from V and 4 bases from J; bases unmatched to any gene: 9. Germline V lookup: CDR1 SNHLY, CDR2 FYNNEI. The CDR3 has 15 residues. The CDR3 region has the DNA TGTGCCAGCAGTGCAGGGGGGCAGATGGGCACTGAAGCTTTCTTT. Encoded protein: CASSAGGQMGTEAFF.

This clone was recorded a few times. The chain carries TRBV6-6 and TRBJ2-7; D is unclear. CDR3 length equals 15 residues. Germline lookup yields CDR1 MNHNY and CDR2 SVGAGI (reference sequence). V dropped 6 bases and J dropped 3 bases, with 18 bases sitting between them. The CDR3 nucleotides are TGTGCCAGCAGCTCAGACGGTCCATCCTTCTACGAGCAGTACTTC. Its protein is CASSSDGPSFYEQYF.

In the case of this clone: This CDR3 is also generated by other DNA sequences in the sample. The rearrangement links TRBV4-3 to TRBJ1-1; the D is unclear. Germline CDR1 LGHNA, CDR2 YSLEER. Trimming removed 0 bases from V and 4 bases from J, with 6 bases in between. The CDR3 is 13 amino acids. CDR3 amino acids: CASSQDGGTEAFF. DNA for the CDR3: TGCGCCAGCAGCCAAGATGGCGGCACTGAAGCTTTCTTT.

This clone has a handful of counts. The chain uses TRBV2 and TRBJ1-1; 9 nucleotides line up with TRBD1. CDR3 size: 13 residues. V dropped 6 bases and J dropped 7; count of bases not matched to a gene: 6. Germline CDR1 and CDR2: SNHLY and FYNNEI. DNA of the CDR3: TGTGCCAGCAGGGACGGACAGGGGATTGAAGCTTTCTTT. The encoded protein is CASRDGQGIEAFF.

In its sample, this clone was seen once. The V call is TRBV29-1, the J call TRBJ1-1, with D perhaps TRBD1 (5 bases). The CDR3 loop spans 13 amino acids. V lost 6 bases and J 10 bases, leaving 21 bases between the germline ends. Germline lookup yields CDR1 SQVTM and CDR2 ANQGSEA. CDR3 in amino acids: CSVPWGRVRGAFF. The CDR3 DNA reads TGCAGCGTGCCCTGGGGGAGGGTAAGGGGAGCTTTCTTT.

The chain combines TRBV11-2 with TRBJ1-5, with TRBD1 as a possible D gene (5 bases). This CDR3 spans 13 amino acids. Germline V lookup: CDR1 SGHAT, CDR2 FQNNGV. With 1 base removed from V and 9 bases from J, the gap between germline ends came to 10 bases. The CDR3 protein is CASSLGGGAPQHF. As DNA, the CDR3 is TGTGCCAGCAGCTTAGGGGGGGGTGCGCCCCAGCATTTT.

This clone has just one count. The chain employs TRBV4-1 and TRBJ1-5, with 8 bases lining up with TRBD1. Germline V CDR1 and CDR2: MGHRA, YSYEKL. V dropped 0 bases and J dropped 4; count of bases not matched to a gene: 11. The CDR3 spans 18 residues. The CDR3 nucleotides are TGCGCCAGCAGCCAAGATCCACAGGGGGTGCGGAGTAATCAGCCCCAGCATTTT. Translated: CASSQDPQGVRSNQPQHF.

V and J are TRBV5-4 and TRBJ2-7, with 7 nucleotides matching TRBD2. V shed 2 bases and J 1 base; nucleotides not matched to a gene: 12. Germline CDR1 and CDR2: SGHNT and YYREEE (reference sequence). This CDR3 comprises 17 residues. CDR3 residues: CASSFLTSSTFSYEQYF. The CDR3 DNA is TGTGCCAGCAGCTTCCTGACTAGCTCGACTTTTTCCTACGAGCAGTACTTC.

V gene TRBV9 combines with J gene TRBJ2-7; the D is unclear. CDR1 SGDLS and CDR2 YYNGEE come from the germline V gene. The CDR3 sequence is 14 residues long. V was pared by 0 bases and J by 3 bases, with 10 bases between. In nucleotides, the CDR3 is TGTGCCAGCAGCGTAGGCGAGCTAGTCTACGAGCAGTACTTC. It yields the protein CASSVGELVYEQYF.

This chain uses TRBV19 with TRBJ2-7; TRBD2 matches at 7 bases. The CDR3 spans 15 residues. Germline CDR1 LNHDA, CDR2 SQIVND (reference sequence). The V segment lost 7 bases and the J segment 3 bases; nucleotides outside the gene matches: 12. Written as DNA, the CDR3 is TGTGCCAGTAAAGAGGAGCGGGGAGGGTACTACGAGCAGTACTTC. This translates into CASKEERGGYYEQYF.

The rearrangement uses TRBV6-5 and TRBJ2-1; no clear D gene. The CDR3 extends over 14 amino acids. Germline CDR1 reads MNHEY; CDR2 reads SVGAGI. V lost 4 bases and J 6 bases, leaving 13 bases between the germline ends. The CDR3 DNA is TGTGCCAGCAGTTGGGCTAACTGTCCCAATGAGCAGTTCTTC. Translating gives CASSWANCPNEQFF.

This chain connects TRBV7-9 to TRBJ2-1; D gene ambiguous. CDR1 SEHNR and CDR2 FQNEAQ come from the germline V gene (reference sequence). The CDR3 sequence is 14 residues long. Deletions cut 1 base from V and 7 bases from J, with 11 bases between. The DNA of the CDR3 is TGTGCCAGCAGCTTAGGCTTTCTTAATAATGAGCAGTTCTTC. Translating it yields CASSLGFLNNEQFF.

The genes are TRBV11-1 and TRBJ2-1, with a tentative D call TRBD2 (6 bases). Trimming left V 5 bases short and J 2 bases short, with 13 bases between. CDR3 size: 15 residues. Germline CDR1 is SGHAT and CDR2 is FQDESV (reference sequence). In nucleotides, the CDR3 is TGTGCCAGCAGCCCGGGTCTAGCGACCTACAATGAGCAGTTCTTC. Its translation is CASSPGLATYNEQFF. Together with reference TRBV11-1 and TRBJ2-1, the CDR3 gives the full variable domain: EAEVAQSPRYKITEKSQAVAFWCDPISGHATLYWYRQILGQGPELLVQFQDESVVDDSQLPKDRFSAERLKGVDSTLKIQPAELGDSAMYLCASSPGLATYNEQFFGPGTRLTVL.

The chain combines TRBV6-5 with TRBJ2-7; 8 bases fit TRBD1. V shed 2 bases, J shed 3 bases, and the junction held 0 bases outside the gene matches. Germline CDR1 MNHEY, CDR2 SVGAGI. The CDR3 has 13 residues. CDR3 protein: CASSYDRGYEQYF. The CDR3, as DNA: TGTGCCAGCAGTTACGACAGGGGCTACGAGCAGTACTTC.

This clone came up a few times. The chain couples TRBV4-2 to TRBJ2-6; TRBD2 agrees at 7 bases. With V trimmed by 3 bases and J by 3 bases, 8 bases remained unmatched. The germline gives CDR1 LGHNA, CDR2 YNFKEQ. The CDR3 sequence is 17 residues long. The CDR3 DNA follows: TGTGCCAGCAGCCAGCCGGGCGGGAGTAGTGGGGCCAACGTCCTGACTTTC. This translates into CASSQPGGSSGANVLTF.

A few counts support this clone. The chain couples TRBV5-1 to TRBJ1-1; 7 bases are shared with TRBD1. Trimming took 5 bases from V and 2 from J; bases not matched to a gene: 6. CDR1 is SGHRS, CDR2 YFSETQ, per germline. The CDR3 consists of 14 residues. CDR3 coding DNA: TGCGCCAGCAGGTCCGGGACAGCCAACACTGAAGCTTTCTTT. Its translation is CASRSGTANTEAFF.

The chain is built from TRBV4-3 and TRBJ2-7; D is ambiguous. V lost 1 base, J lost 3 bases, and 10 bases lay in between. Per the germline V gene, CDR1 is LGHNA and CDR2 is YSLEER. The CDR3 is 14 amino acids. The CDR3 loop reads CASSQGRSLYEQYF. Here the CDR3 DNA reads TGCGCCAGCAGCCAAGGTCGCTCCCTCTACGAGCAGTACTTC.

The chain uses TRBV11-2 and TRBJ2-7; possible D gene TRBD2, 6 bases. Germline CDR1 reads SGHAT; CDR2 reads FQNNGV. The CDR3 runs to 14 residues. V lost 5 bases and J lost 0, with 11 bases in between. CDR3 region: CASSPAGSSYEQYF. The CDR3 region has the DNA TGTGCCAGCAGCCCCGCGGGGAGCTCCTACGAGCAGTACTTC.